A selection of T cell receptor beta chains follows, all from one sample in a study of beta chain features in type 1 diabetes. Profiled with immunoSEQ multiplex PCR; TCRdb holds only in-frame clones, not every one. The sample lists 250,000 to 300,000 clones, 20% to 25% occurring once. Sequencing input: naive CD4+ T cells from blood. The receptors stem from a woman aged 25-40 years with type 1 diabetes. The CDR3 runs from the conserved cysteine through the conserved F or W. The D gene is left open where the match is weak. The size entry is marked missing in some rows and otherwise reads once, few, many or a size class.

length,D,V,J,size,CDR3,DNA
16,NA,TRBV9,TRBJ2-3,NA,CASSPPSEVSTDTQYF,TGTGCCAGCAGCCCACCCTCCGAGGTCTCCACAGATACGCAGTATTTT
13,NA,TRBV6-1,TRBJ2-7,few,CASKGTLAYEQYF,TGTGCCAGCAAGGGGACATTGGCCTACGAGCAGTACTTC
10,TRBD1,TRBV2,TRBJ2-7,NA,CAVGQGEQYF,TGTGCCGTGGGACAGGGCGAGCAGTACTTC
13,NA,TRBV15,TRBJ2-1,NA,CATSRGAGAQRFF,TGTGCCACCAGCAGAGGGGCGGGGGCCCAACGGTTCTTC
12,NA,TRBV29-1,TRBJ2-3,few,CSPRGVTDTQYF,TGCAGCCCCAGGGGGGTTACAGATACGCAGTATTTT
15,TRBD2,TRBV9,TRBJ2-1,NA,CASSVGSSGTNEQFF,TGTGCCAGCAGCGTAGGTTCTAGCGGGACCAATGAGCAGTTCTTC
17,NA,TRBV2,TRBJ1-5,few,CASSEKLGADFNQPQHF,TGTGCCAGCAGTGAGAAATTGGGCGCGGACTTCAATCAGCCCCAGCATTTT
13,NA,TRBV5-1,TRBJ1-2,few,CASRPGSLDGYTF,TGCGCCAGCAGGCCCGGGAGTCTAGATGGCTACACCTTC
13,NA,TRBV21-1,TRBJ1-2,NA,CASSKATLNGYTF,TGTGCCAGCAGCAAAGCTACTCTCAATGGCTACACCTTC
13,NA,TRBV15,TRBJ1-2,NA,CATSRGRESGYTF,TGTGCCACCAGCAGAGGACGGGAATCGGGCTACACCTTC
13,TRBD1,TRBV30,TRBJ1-2,few,CAWSVGTGDGYTF,TGTGCCTGGAGTGTAGGGACAGGGGATGGCTACACCTTC
14,NA,TRBV9,TRBJ2-1,few,CASSVAERYNEQFF,TGTGCCAGCAGCGTAGCCGAGCGGTACAATGAGCAGTTCTTC
14,TRBD1,TRBV23-1,TRBJ1-2,NA,CASGIDRVVYGYTF,TGCGCCAGCGGTATCGACAGGGTCGTGTATGGCTACACCTTC
16,TRBD2,TRBV7-8,TRBJ2-1,NA,CASSSLAGSSYNEQFF,TGTGCCAGCAGCTCGCTAGCGGGCAGCTCCTACAATGAGCAGTTCTTC
14,NA,TRBV29-1,TRBJ1-2,NA,CSVEEVYRSNGYTF,TGCAGCGTTGAAGAAGTCTACAGAAGCAATGGCTACACCTTC
14,TRBD2,TRBV10-1,TRBJ2-1,NA,CASSEAGAGDEQFF,TGCGCCAGCAGTGAGGCGGGAGCTGGCGATGAGCAGTTCTTC
16,NA,TRBV27,TRBJ2-4,NA,CASSFPEISGSDIQYF,TGTGCCAGCAGTTTTCCGGAAATATCGGGAAGTGACATTCAGTACTTC